The text below deals with one T cell receptor beta chain. Its antigen remains unidentified. This sample was taken from a study of cytotoxic CD8 clonotypes in ibrutinib-treated CLL. The wider study: Partial response occurred in about 25 patients and complete response in 2; at median about 72 months, around 14 remained remitted and about 12 progressed. Findings of the study overall: With treatment, public clonotypes, which were uncommon, either contracted or remained stable. Higher clonality was seen at ibrutinib response and a return toward baseline at progression.

T cells were sequenced at a targeted depth of 1 in 200,000 to 1 in 1 million. Data came from immunoSEQ multiplex PCR; TCRdb stores just in-frame clones and leaves some out. In the table there are about 140,000 clones, about three quarters of which are singletons. The CDR3 runs to 14 residues. The J segment lost 4 bases and the V segment lost 8 bases, leaving 7 bases of the junction unmatched. The germline CDR1 and CDR2 sequences are PRHDT and FYEKMQ (reference sequence). The rearrangement links TRBV13 to TRBJ1-2; 10 bases are shared with TRBD1. This receptor was taken from a human donor with chronic lymphocytic leukemia. Sequencing used PBMCs, obtained after 24 months of ibrutinib treatment. CDR3 amino acids: CASRQTGGGYGYTF. Written as DNA, the CDR3 is TGTGCCAGCCGCCAGACAGGGGGCGGCTATGGCTACACCTTC.